This T cell receptor (beta chain) was sequenced for a study of chemoradiotherapy in HPV16-positive cancers (dated by TCRdb to between 2020 and 2023). For the study in its entirety: Using functional T-cell assays on cells from a couple of HPV16-positive patients, the researchers defined candidate HPV-specific T-cell clones and common TCR motifs. The study set out to ask whether T-cell immunity against the HPV oncoproteins E6 and E7 changes over the course of chemoradiotherapy and whether that immunity affects survival. Next, the candidate HPV-specific TCRs and motifs were followed in TCR repertoires from 80 to 90 patients with HPV-related cancers.

The method behind the library was the immunoSEQ multiplex PCR assay. TCRdb limited this immuneACCESS table to in-frame rearrangements with V and J called. A share of clones is missing; checked studies link under half to unresolved V genes, and the rest is unexplained. This sample gives 20,000 to 30,000 clones in total; approximately 95% of them show up just once. The biggest ten clones account for around 2.6% of the sample. General findings and caveats noted by the study authors: The survival association was reported for HPV16-positive patients, and the functional definition of HPV-specific T cells was derived from only two HPV16-positive patients. Expansion of candidate HPV-specific clones and E7-related TCR motifs was observed in the tumor microenvironment during treatment, whereas no such expansion was observed for non-HPV-specific T cells. In HPV16-positive patients, expansion of HPV-responsive T cells during chemoradiotherapy was associated with improved recurrence-free survival.

Concerning this clone: This clone's antigen is unknown. No qualities accompany the bases; no much larger clone lies one base away.

Repertoires were sampled repeatedly over the course of chemoradiotherapy, so clonal expansion could be followed in the tumor microenvironment. This receptor was taken from a human donor with HPV-associated anogenital cancer. This specimen was taken from a patient who underwent chemoradiotherapy.

The sequenced DNA is TGTGCCAGCAGTGGGACAGGTTACAATGAGCAGTTCTTC. Translated, it reads CASSGTGYNEQFF. The chain is encoded by TRBV6-1 joined to TRBJ2-1; the junction holds 7 bases that match TRBD1. As encoded in the germline V gene, CDR1 is MNHNS while CDR2 is SASEGT. Including the terminal cysteine and phenylalanine, the CDR3 comprises 13 residues. Here the CDR3 DNA is all that survives: 39 bases in frame from base 1. Trimming accounts for 4 bases at V and 4 bases at J, while the number of junction bases matched to no gene is 1.